The subject of this entry is one T cell receptor beta chain. This sample stems from a study of blood T cell repertoires in COVID-19. Germline V gives CDR1 SGDLS, CDR2 YYNGEE. The CDR3 loop spans 14 amino acids. V was pared by 4 bases and J by 5 bases, with 3 bases of the junction left unmatched. Data came from immunoSEQ multiplex PCR; TCRdb stores just in-frame clones and leaves some out. The table lists over 55,000 clones, around 90% of them singletons, with about 2.1% in the top ten. Sequencing was carried out using peripheral blood. The TCR sequence derives from a man between 60 and 75 years old with acute or convalescent COVID-19. This chain uses TRBV9 with TRBJ2-5; 12 bases map to TRBD2. CDR3 region: CASSIGTSGETQYF. The CDR3 region has the DNA TGTGCCAGCAGCATTGGGACTAGCGGGGAGACCCAGTACTTC.